The 27 T cell receptor beta chains below were found in one sample sequenced in a study of blood T cell repertoires in COVID-19. Repertoires were generated with immunoSEQ multiplex PCR, while TCRdb's copy carries only in-frame clones and drops some. The repertoire holds around 34,000 clones, with about 83% as singletons. Sequences were obtained from peripheral blood. Receptor source: a man over 45 with acute or convalescent COVID-19.

The rearrangement uses TRBV7-9 and TRBJ2-7; TRBD1 matches 9 bases. Per germline, CDR1 SEHNR and CDR2 FQNEAQ (reference sequence). The CDR3 covers 15 residues. V shed 1 base, J shed 4 bases, and the junction held 5 bases outside the gene matches. The CDR3 DNA sequence: TGTGCCAGCAGCTTAGGAACAGGGGGCCATTACGAGCAGTACTTC. The encoded protein is CASSLGTGGHYEQYF.

This chain uses TRBV19 with TRBJ1-6, with 11 bases aligning to TRBD1. The V gene end was trimmed by 4 bases and the J gene end by 8 bases; junction bases not matched to a gene: 7. Germline CDR1 is LNHDA and CDR2 is SQIVND (reference sequence). The CDR3 is 16 residues long. The CDR3: CASSNGQGATYSPLHF. Here the CDR3 DNA reads TGTGCCAGTAGTAACGGACAGGGGGCGACATATTCACCCCTCCACTTT.

The chain has TRBV6-6 and TRBJ2-2; D unresolved. CDR3 length equals 14 residues. Between the trimmed V and J ends, which lost 5 bases and 4 bases, there was a span of 11 bases. Germline CDR1 is MNHNY and CDR2 is SVGAGI (reference sequence). The DNA for the CDR3 is TGTGCCAGCAGTCCCCACACGGGCACCGGGGAGCTGTTTTTT. Protein product: CASSPHTGTGELFF.

For this clone: One junction end disagrees with the germline gene, perhaps due to a read error. The chain recombines TRBV6-6 with TRBJ2-3; no reliable D call. The V gene's germline CDR1 is MNHNY and CDR2 SVGAGI (reference sequence). This CDR3 has 15 amino acids. This CDR3 is CASTYPGSGTDTQYF. CDR3 coding DNA: TGTGCCAGCACTTACCCGGGTTCTGGCACAGATACGCAGTATTTT.

The gene calls are TRBV25-1 and TRBJ1-4; 8 nucleotides align to TRBD1. J was trimmed by 8 bases and V by 0 bases; bases with no gene match: 5. This CDR3 region has 15 residues. Germline-derived CDR1 and CDR2 are MGHDK and SYGVNS. The DNA for the CDR3 is TGTGCCAGCAGTGAATATAGGACAGGGTACGAAAAACTGTTTTTT. Translating it yields CASSEYRTGYEKLFF.

This chain connects TRBV5-1 to TRBJ1-1, with D possibly being TRBD1 (5 bases). CDR1 and CDR2 (germline): SGHRS, YFSETQ. Deletions cut 0 bases from V and 2 bases from J, with 11 bases between. This CDR3 has 15 residues. The CDR3 nucleotides are TGCGCCAGCAGCTTGGATGGAGGGGTAAACACTGAAGCTTTCTTT. Encoded protein: CASSLDGGVNTEAFF.

This clone was picked up one time. This sequence joins TRBV28 and TRBJ1-5; 7 bases are shared with TRBD1. Germline V CDR1 and CDR2: MDHEN, SYDVKM. The CDR3 has 14 residues. With 5 bases clipped from V and 6 bases from J, the junction kept 7 bases outside the gene matches. In nucleotides, the CDR3 is TGTGCCAGCAGTATCATACAGGGGATTCAGCCCCAGCATTTT. Protein: CASSIIQGIQPQHF.

The V and J genes are TRBV11-2 and TRBJ2-1, with 12 bases that match TRBD2. V lost 5 bases and J lost 4; bases outside the gene matches: 3. Germline V gene lookup returns CDR1 SGHAT and CDR2 FQNNGV. The CDR3 is 15 residues long. The DNA for the CDR3 is TGTGCCAGCAGCACCGGACTAGCGGGATACAATGAGCAGTTCTTC. Its translation: CASSTGLAGYNEQFF.

Written as DNA, the CDR3 is TGTGCCAGCAGTTTAGGCGGGAGGATATCAGAGACCCAGTACTTC. This translates into CASSLGGRISETQYF. This sequence joins TRBV28 and TRBJ2-5; 8 positions match TRBD2. V lost 2 bases to trimming and J lost 4 bases; unmatched junction nucleotides: 6. The CDR3 totals 15 residues. Looked up from germline, CDR1 is MDHEN and CDR2 is SYDVKM.

The gene calls are TRBV6-5 and TRBJ1-3, with D hard to call. Trimming left V 2 bases short and J 0 bases short, with 11 bases between. Germline CDR1 and CDR2: MNHEY and SVGAGI. The CDR3 has 16 residues. CDR3 sequence reads: CASSYRQAYSGNTIYF. The CDR3 coding sequence is TGTGCCAGCAGTTACCGCCAGGCCTACTCTGGAAACACCATATATTTT.

CDR3 DNA: TGTGCCAGCAGATCAACGGTCCAAAACTATGGCTACACCTTC. The encoded protein is CASRSTVQNYGYTF. This chain links TRBV6-5 with TRBJ1-2, with D hard to call. Trimming took 6 bases from V and 2 from J, leaving 13 bases between them. The CDR3 contains 14 residues. In germline, CDR1 is MNHEY, CDR2 SVGAGI.

The chain recombines TRBV7-9 with TRBJ2-3, with D tentatively TRBD2 (6 bases). CDR3 length equals 16 residues. Trimming shortened V by 5 bases and J by 4 bases, and 19 bases separated the two germline ends. Germline loops: CDR1 SEHNR, CDR2 FQNEAQ (reference sequence). This chain's CDR3 is CASSPLGGAGADTQYF. For the CDR3, the DNA is TGTGCCAGCAGCCCTCTGGGGGGAGCTGGCGCAGATACGCAGTATTTT.

As concerns this clone: The junction shows a germline mismatch at one end, possibly a read error. This chain connects TRBV11-2 to TRBJ1-5, with D unresolved. The CDR3 is made up of 13 amino acids. Germline V gene lookup returns CDR1 SGHAT and CDR2 FQNNGV. In DNA form, the CDR3 reads TGTGCCAGCAGCTTAGAAAGCAAGCAGCCCCAGCATTTT. Translated: CASSLESKQPQHF.

CDR3 region: CASSPSLGDSYNEQFF. Written as DNA, the CDR3 is TGTGCCAGCAGTCCCTCTTTGGGCGATAGTTACAATGAGCAGTTCTTC. The rearrangement uses TRBV27 and TRBJ2-1; D uncertain. CDR3 length equals 16 residues. CDR1 and CDR2 from the germline V gene are MNHEY and SMNVEV (reference sequence). V was trimmed by 5 bases and J by 4 bases, leaving 18 bases between them.

The rearrangement uses TRBV7-9 and TRBJ2-7; 7 bases line up with TRBD1. Germline trimming cut 1 base from V and 6 bases from J; bases unmatched to any gene: 9. The CDR3 extends over 15 amino acids. In germline, CDR1 is SEHNR, CDR2 FQNEAQ (reference sequence). The CDR3 nucleotides read TGTGCCAGCAGCTTAGTAAGACAGGGCCTTGGCGAGCAGTACTTC. Protein product: CASSLVRQGLGEQYF.

Remarks on this clone: Other nucleotide sequences in the sample specify the same CDR3. J is TRBJ2-7 and V is TRBV5-4, with 7 nucleotides matching TRBD1. Germline CDR1 SGHNT, CDR2 YYREEE (reference sequence). The CDR3 loop spans 14 amino acids. J lost 2 bases, V lost 3 bases, and 5 bases had no gene match. The CDR3 sequence is CASSSRDSPYEQYF. The CDR3 DNA reads TGTGCCAGCAGCTCCCGGGACAGCCCCTACGAGCAGTACTTC.

In regard to this clone: The junction and the germline gene differ at one end; a read error may be behind it. This chain uses TRBV11-2 with TRBJ2-5, with TRBD2 matching 9 bases. The germline CDR1 and CDR2 sequences are SGHAT and FQNNGV. The CDR3 has 9 residues. This CDR3 reads CASGGRANF. The CDR3 DNA sequence: TGTGCCAGCGGCGGGAGGGCCAACTTC.

This chain uses TRBV6-1 with TRBJ2-5; maybe TRBD2 (5 bases). Germline V lookup: CDR1 MNHNS, CDR2 SASEGT. V gave up 0 bases and J gave up 4 bases, with 15 bases separating them. The CDR3 extends over 16 amino acids. The CDR3 sequence: CASSEALLGRGETQYF. In DNA form, the CDR3 reads TGTGCCAGCAGTGAAGCGCTTTTAGGACGGGGAGAGACCCAGTACTTC.

CDR3 sequence reads: CASGLFLAGGRRQETQYF. CDR3 coding DNA: TGTGCTAGTGGTTTGTTCCTAGCGGGGGGGAGGAGGCAAGAGACCCAGTACTTC. The gene calls are TRBV12-5 and TRBJ2-5; 12 positions agree with TRBD2. Germline assignment: CDR1 LGHNT and CDR2 FRNRAP. V shed 2 bases, J shed 2 bases, and the junction held 9 bases outside the gene matches. This CDR3 is 18 amino acids long.

V and J are TRBV5-6 and TRBJ2-7; TRBD2 is a possible D gene (5 bases). The V gene lost 6 bases and the J gene lost 7 bases, with 14 bases spanning the gap. Germline V gene lookup returns CDR1 SGHDT and CDR2 YYEEEE. The CDR3 totals 12 residues. The CDR3 spells CASTLSSGEQYF. The CDR3 DNA sequence: TGTGCCAGCACCCTCTCGTCGGGAGAGCAGTACTTC.

The gene calls are TRBV27 and TRBJ1-1; D not certain. CDR3 size: 14 residues. The germline V and J ends were trimmed by 4 bases and 1 base, with 10 bases remaining between them. Germline V gene sequence: CDR1 MNHEY, CDR2 SMNVEV (reference sequence). CDR3 protein: CASSSRVSNTEAFF. The CDR3 DNA reads TGTGCCAGCAGTTCGAGGGTCTCGAACACTGAAGCTTTCTTT.

This chain links TRBV2 with TRBJ2-1; the D gene is possibly TRBD1 (5 bases). Germline assignment: CDR1 SNHLY and CDR2 FYNNEI. V was shortened by 0 bases and J by 2 bases, with 5 bases between the two germline ends. The length of the CDR3 is 14 residues. The CDR3 bases are TGTGCCAGCAGTGAAGCGGGGCCCTACAATGAGCAGTTCTTC. Encoded protein: CASSEAGPYNEQFF. The complete variable domain, with remaining parts taken from reference TRBV2 and TRBJ2-1, reads EPEVTQTPSHQVTQMGQEVILRCVPISNHLYFYWYRQILGQKVEFLVSFYNNEISEKSEIFDDQFSVERPDGSNFTLKIRSTKLEDSAMYFCASSEAGPYNEQFFGPGTRLTVL.

The chain links TRBV5-4 to TRBJ1-2; D is undetermined. This CDR3 is 15 amino acids long. Germline CDR1 and CDR2: SGHNT and YYREEE (reference sequence). Between the trimmed V and J ends, which lost 4 bases and 2 bases, there was a span of 15 bases. CDR3 loop: CASSAGGLGNYGYTF. For the CDR3, the DNA is TGTGCCAGCAGCGCCGGAGGGTTGGGGAACTATGGCTACACCTTC.

The gene calls are TRBV9 and TRBJ1-1, with no clear D. Trimming removed 4 bases at V and 2 bases at J, with 6 bases between. Germline CDR1 reads SGDLS; CDR2 reads YYNGEE. The CDR3 spans 12 residues. The CDR3 reads CASSPHNTEAFF. Here the CDR3 DNA reads TGTGCCAGCAGCCCCCATAACACTGAAGCTTTCTTT.

The CDR3 DNA reads as TGTGCCAGCAGTCCGCGGCCGAATAGCAATCAGCCCCAGCATTTT. This gives the protein CASSPRPNSNQPQHF. This chain joins TRBV27 and TRBJ1-5; D gene unclear. Trimming took 5 bases from V and 0 from J, leaving 11 bases between them. The CDR3 has 15 amino acids. Per the germline V gene, CDR1 is MNHEY and CDR2 is SMNVEV (reference sequence).

The chain uses TRBV24-1 and TRBJ2-3; 10 nucleotides agree with TRBD2. J gave up 3 bases and V 5 bases, and 7 bases lay outside the gene matches. This CDR3 contains 16 residues. CDR1 and CDR2 from the germline V gene are KGHDR and SFDVKD. CDR3 sequence (DNA): TGTGCCACCAGTGGGGCTAGCGGGAGTCAAACAGATACGCAGTATTTT. It encodes CATSGASGSQTDTQYF.

V gene TRBV10-3 combines with J gene TRBJ1-3, with 7 nucleotides matching TRBD1. Looked up from germline, CDR1 is ENHRY and CDR2 is SYGVKD. The CDR3 covers 13 residues. V lost 11 bases to trimming and J lost 0 bases; unmatched junction nucleotides: 4. The DNA of the CDR3 is TGTGCCGTCGGACAGGACTCTGGAAACACCATATATTTT. Protein: CAVGQDSGNTIYF.